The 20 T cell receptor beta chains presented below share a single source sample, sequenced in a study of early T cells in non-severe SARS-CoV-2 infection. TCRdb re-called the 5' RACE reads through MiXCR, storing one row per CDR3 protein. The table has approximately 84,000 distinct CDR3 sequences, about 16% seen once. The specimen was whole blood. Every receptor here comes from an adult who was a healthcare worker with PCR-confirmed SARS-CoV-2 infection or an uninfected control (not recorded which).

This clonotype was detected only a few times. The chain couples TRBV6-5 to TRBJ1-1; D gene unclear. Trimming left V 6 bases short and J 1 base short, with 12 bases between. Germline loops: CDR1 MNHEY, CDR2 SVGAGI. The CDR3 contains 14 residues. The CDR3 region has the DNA TGTGCCAGCAGACCTGGTGTCGCGAACACTGAAGCTTTCTTT. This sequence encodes CASRPGVANTEAFF.

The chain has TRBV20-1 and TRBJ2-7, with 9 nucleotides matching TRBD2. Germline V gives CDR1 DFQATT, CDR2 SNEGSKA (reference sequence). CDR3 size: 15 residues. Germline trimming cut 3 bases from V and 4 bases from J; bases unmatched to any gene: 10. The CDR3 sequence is CSARPPSGEGYEQYF. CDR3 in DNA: TGCAGTGCTAGGCCCCCTAGCGGGGAAGGGTACGAGCAGTACTTC.

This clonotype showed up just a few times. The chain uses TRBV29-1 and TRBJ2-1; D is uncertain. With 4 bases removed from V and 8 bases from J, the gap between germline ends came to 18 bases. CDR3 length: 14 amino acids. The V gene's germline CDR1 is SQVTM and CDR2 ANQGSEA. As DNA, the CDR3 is TGCAGCGTTGGGACGCCCACTGAGGCCTATGAGCAGTTCTTC. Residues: CSVGTPTEAYEQFF.

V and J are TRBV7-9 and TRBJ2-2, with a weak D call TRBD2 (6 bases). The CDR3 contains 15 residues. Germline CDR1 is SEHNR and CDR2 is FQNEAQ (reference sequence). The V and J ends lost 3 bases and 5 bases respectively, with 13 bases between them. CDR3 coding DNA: TGTGCCAGCAGCTTGGCGGGACGGGGGACCGGGGAGCTGTTTTTT. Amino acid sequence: CASSLAGRGTGELFF.

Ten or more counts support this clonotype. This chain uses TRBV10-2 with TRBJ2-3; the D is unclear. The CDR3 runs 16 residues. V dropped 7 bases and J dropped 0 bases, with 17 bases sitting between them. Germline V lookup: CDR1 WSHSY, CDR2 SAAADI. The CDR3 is CASTEEWTASTDTQYF. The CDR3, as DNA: TGCGCCAGCACGGAAGAGTGGACGGCTAGCACAGATACGCAGTATTTT.

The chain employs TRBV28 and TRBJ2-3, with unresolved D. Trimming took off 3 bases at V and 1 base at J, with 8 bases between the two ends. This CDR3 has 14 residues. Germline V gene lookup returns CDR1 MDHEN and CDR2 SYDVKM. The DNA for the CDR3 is TGTGCCAGCAGTTTTAGACTCCGCACAGATACGCAGTATTTT. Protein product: CASSFRLRTDTQYF.

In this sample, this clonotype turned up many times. This chain's CDR3 is CASSMRGLRNEQFF. In DNA form, the CDR3 reads TGTGCCAGTAGTATGAGAGGACTGCGGAATGAGCAGTTCTTC. This chain links TRBV19 with TRBJ2-1, with D perhaps TRBD2 (5 bases). Germline-derived CDR1 and CDR2 are LNHDA and SQIVND (reference sequence). The CDR3 has 14 amino acids. With 3 bases removed from V and 7 bases from J, the gap between germline ends came to 13 bases. The entire variable domain, with the rest obtained from reference TRBV19 and TRBJ2-1, is as follows: DGGITQSPKYLFRKEGQNVTLSCEQNLNHDAMYWYRQDPGQGLRLIYYSQIVNDFQKGDIAEGYSVSREKKESFPLTVTSAQKNPTAFYLCASSMRGLRNEQFFGPGTRLTVL.

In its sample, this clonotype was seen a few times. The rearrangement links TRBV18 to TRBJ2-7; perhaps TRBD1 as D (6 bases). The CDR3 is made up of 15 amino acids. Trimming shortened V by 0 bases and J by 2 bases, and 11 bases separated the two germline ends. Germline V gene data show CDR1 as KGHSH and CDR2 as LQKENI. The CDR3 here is CASSPPPWTAYEQYF. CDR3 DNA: TGTGCCAGCTCACCACCACCCTGGACAGCCTACGAGCAGTACTTC. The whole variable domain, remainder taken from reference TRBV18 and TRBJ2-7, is NAGVMQNPRHLVRRRGQEARLRCSPMKGHSHVYWYRQLPEEGLKFMVYLQKENIIDESGMPKERFSAEFPKEGPSILRIQQVVRGDSAAYFCASSPPPWTAYEQYFGPGTRLTVT.

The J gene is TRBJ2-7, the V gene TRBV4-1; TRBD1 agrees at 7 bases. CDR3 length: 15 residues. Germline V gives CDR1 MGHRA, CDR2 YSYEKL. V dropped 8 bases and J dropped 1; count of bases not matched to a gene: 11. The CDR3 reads CASRGNTGQSYEQYF. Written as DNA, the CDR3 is TGCGCCAGCCGAGGAAACACGGGACAGTCCTACGAGCAGTACTTC.

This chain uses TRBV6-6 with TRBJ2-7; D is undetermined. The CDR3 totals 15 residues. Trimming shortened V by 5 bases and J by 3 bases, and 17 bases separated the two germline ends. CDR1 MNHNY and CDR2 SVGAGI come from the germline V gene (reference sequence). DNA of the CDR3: TGTGCCAGCAGTCTCGAGACCGAGTCGGTCTACGAGCAGTACTTC. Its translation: CASSLETESVYEQYF.

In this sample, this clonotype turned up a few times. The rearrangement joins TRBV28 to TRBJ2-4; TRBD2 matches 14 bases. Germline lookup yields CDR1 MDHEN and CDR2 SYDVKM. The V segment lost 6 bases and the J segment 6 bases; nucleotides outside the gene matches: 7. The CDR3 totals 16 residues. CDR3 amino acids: CASSRTSGRTGNIQYF. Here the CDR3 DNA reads TGTGCCAGCAGCCGGACTAGCGGGAGGACTGGAAACATTCAGTACTTC.

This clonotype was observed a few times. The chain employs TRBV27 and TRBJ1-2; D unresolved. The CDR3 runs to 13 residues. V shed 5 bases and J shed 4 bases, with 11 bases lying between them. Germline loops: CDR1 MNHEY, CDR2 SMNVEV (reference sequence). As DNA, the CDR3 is TGTGCCAGCAGTCTCCGAGAGCCCTATGGCTACACCTTC. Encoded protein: CASSLREPYGYTF.

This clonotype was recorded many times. In nucleotides, the CDR3 is TGTGCCAGCAGCTTACCGAGCTTCCAAGATACGCAGTATTTT. This translates into CASSLPSFQDTQYF. The V and J genes are TRBV7-8 and TRBJ2-3; D ambiguous. Trimming removed 2 bases from V and 5 bases from J, with 11 bases in between. The germline V gene encodes CDR1 SGHVS and CDR2 FQNEAQ. The CDR3 runs 14 residues.

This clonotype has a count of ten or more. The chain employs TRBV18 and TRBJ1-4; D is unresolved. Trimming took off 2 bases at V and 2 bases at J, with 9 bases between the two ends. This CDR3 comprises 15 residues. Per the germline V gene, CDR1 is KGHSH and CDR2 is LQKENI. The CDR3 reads CASSPRTGTNEKLFF. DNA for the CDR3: TGTGCCAGCTCACCAAGGACGGGGACTAATGAAAAACTGTTTTTT.

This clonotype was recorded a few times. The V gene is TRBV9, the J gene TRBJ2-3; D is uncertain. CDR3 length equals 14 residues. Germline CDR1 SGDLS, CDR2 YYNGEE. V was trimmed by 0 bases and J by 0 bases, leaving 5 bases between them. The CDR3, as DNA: TGTGCCAGCAGCGTAGATGGTAGCACAGATACGCAGTATTTT. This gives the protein CASSVDGSTDTQYF.

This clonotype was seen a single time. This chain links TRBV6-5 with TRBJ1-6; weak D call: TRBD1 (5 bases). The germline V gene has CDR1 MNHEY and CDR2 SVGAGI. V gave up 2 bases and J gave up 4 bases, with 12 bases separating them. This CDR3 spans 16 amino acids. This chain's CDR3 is CASSYNAGRYNSPLHF. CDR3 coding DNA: TGTGCCAGCAGTTACAACGCGGGACGGTATAATTCACCCCTCCACTTT.

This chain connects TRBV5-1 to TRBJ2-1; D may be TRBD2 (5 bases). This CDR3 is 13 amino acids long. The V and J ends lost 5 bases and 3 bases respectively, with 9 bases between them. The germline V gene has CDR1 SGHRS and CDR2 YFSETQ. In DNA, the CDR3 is TGCGCCAGCAGTGAGGGAAACTACAATGAGCAGTTCTTC. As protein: CASSEGNYNEQFF.

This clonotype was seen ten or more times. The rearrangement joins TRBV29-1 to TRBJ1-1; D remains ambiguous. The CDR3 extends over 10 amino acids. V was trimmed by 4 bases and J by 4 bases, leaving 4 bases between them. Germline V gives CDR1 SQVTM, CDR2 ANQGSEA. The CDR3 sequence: CSVGGTEAFF. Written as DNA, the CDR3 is TGCAGCGTTGGGGGCACTGAAGCTTTCTTT.

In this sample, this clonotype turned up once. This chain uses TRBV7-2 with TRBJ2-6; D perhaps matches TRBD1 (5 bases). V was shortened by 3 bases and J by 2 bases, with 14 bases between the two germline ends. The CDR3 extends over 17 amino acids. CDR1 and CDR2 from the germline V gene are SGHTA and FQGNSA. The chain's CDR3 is CASSFGRRGAGANVLTF. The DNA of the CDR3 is TGTGCCAGCAGCTTTGGCAGAAGGGGCGCTGGGGCCAACGTCCTGACTTTC.

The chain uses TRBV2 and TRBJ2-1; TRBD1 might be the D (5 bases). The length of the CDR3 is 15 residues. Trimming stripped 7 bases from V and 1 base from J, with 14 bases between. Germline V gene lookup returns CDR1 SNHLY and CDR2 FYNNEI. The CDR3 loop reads CASTKDSPSYNEQFF. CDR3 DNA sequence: TGTGCCAGCACCAAAGACAGTCCTTCCTACAATGAGCAGTTCTTC.